This is a list of T cell receptor beta chains from one sample in a study of OX40 agonist ivuxolimab in advanced cancers. The assay was immunoSEQ multiplex PCR, and TCRdb's table has in-frame clones only and misses some. The sample shows just under 80,000 clones, roughly 81% of them seen only once. Material: CD4+ or CD8+ T cells sorted from blood, obtained in a trial of the OX40 agonist ivuxolimab. Source of these receptors: an adult with an advanced solid tumor such as melanoma, head and neck, liver or kidney cancer. CDR3s include the opening cysteine and the closing phenylalanine or tryptophan. The D gene is left open where the match is weak. Clone size is given for some rows only: seen once, a few or many times, or a class if the clone is expanded.

. | TRBJ1-1 | TRBV18 | . | TGTGCCAGCTCAGCGGGACAAATGAACACTGAAGCTTTCTTT | CASSAGQMNTEAFF
. | TRBJ1-2 | TRBV13 | TRBD1 | TGTGCCAGCAGCCAGACAAATGACAGGGTCAGCGGCTACACCTTC | CASSQTNDRVSGYTF
. | TRBJ2-5 | TRBV7-2 | TRBD1 | TGTGCCAGCAGCCAATCAACCGGGACAGGAAGGGCCCAAGAGACCCAGTACTTC | CASSQSTGTGRAQETQYF
. | TRBJ1-2 | TRBV4-1 | TRBD1 | TGCGCCAGCAGCCAAGATGGTCAGGGGGCGGCTGGCTACACCTTC | CASSQDGQGAAGYTF
few | TRBJ2-3 | TRBV25-1 | TRBD2 | TGTGCCAGCAGTGAATGGGGCGGGGGGGCAACAGATACGCAGTATTTT | CASSEWGGGATDTQYF
. | TRBJ2-2 | TRBV2 | . | TGTGCCAGCATTGGAGTAGCTGGGGCCGGGGAGCTGTTTTTT | CASIGVAGAGELFF
. | TRBJ1-2 | TRBV6-5 | . | TGTGCCAGCAGACTTAACCCGGGCCCCCCAGGCTACACCTTC | CASRLNPGPPGYTF
once | TRBJ1-6 | TRBV28 | . | TGTGCCAGCAGTTTAGCGTTCTACGCCTATTCACCCCTCCACTTT | CASSLAFYAYSPLHF
. | TRBJ2-2 | TRBV5-8 | TRBD1 | TGTGCCAGCAGATGGGACAGGGGTACGAACACCGGGGAGCTGTTTTTT | CASRWDRGTNTGELFF
. | TRBJ2-7 | TRBV7-2 | . | TGTGCCAGCAGCCCCGGGGTTACGGGTGGCGAGCAGTACTTC | CASSPGVTGGEQYF
. | TRBJ1-6 | TRBV5-1 | . | TGCGCCAGCAGCTTGAAGACAGTTAATTCACCCCTCCACTTT | CASSLKTVNSPLHF
. | TRBJ1-1 | TRBV5-1 | . | TGCGCCAGCAGCTTGGGGGGCATGAACACTGAAGCTTTCTTT | CASSLGGMNTEAFF
. | TRBJ1-4 | TRBV19 | . | TGTGCCAGTAGTATGGCCCGGGGAAGATATAAACTGTTTTTT | CASSMARGRYKLFF
. | TRBJ1-1 | TRBV4-2 | . | TGTGCCAGCACCCGGAACAGGGATGGCACTGAAGCTTTCTTT | CASTRNRDGTEAFF
. | TRBJ1-4 | TRBV21-1 | . | TGTGCCAGCAGCAACCACAGGGGGTTAGGATTTGAAAAACTGTTTTTT | CASSNHRGLGFEKLFF
. | TRBJ1-1 | TRBV7-8 | . | TGTGCCAGCAGCTCAGACCCGAACACTGAAGCTTTCTTT | CASSSDPNTEAFF
. | TRBJ2-5 | TRBV15 | TRBD2 | TGTGCCACCAGCAGAGATTCCCGTAGCGGGCAGACCCAGTACTTC | CATSRDSRSGQTQYF
. | TRBJ2-7 | TRBV9 | TRBD2 | TGTGCCAGCAGCGTGGGAAGCGGGAATTTGAGGTCCTACGAGCAGTACTTC | CASSVGSGNLRSYEQYF
. | TRBJ2-7 | TRBV2 | . | TGTGCCAGCAGCGCAGGACTGGATTCTTTTCGCGAGCAGTACTTC | CASSAGLDSFREQYF
. | TRBJ1-1 | TRBV27 | . | TGTGCCAGCAGTTTATCCCGGCCAGGGTCTTACACTGAAGCTTTCTTT | CASSLSRPGSYTEAFF
. | TRBJ2-1 | TRBV5-4 | TRBD2 | TGTGCCAGCAGCCTTACGGGACTACCTAACAATGAGCAGTTCTTC | CASSLTGLPNNEQFF
. | TRBJ2-1 | TRBV15 | TRBD1 | TGTGCCACCAGCAGAGGACAGGGAGACTACAATGAGCAGTTCTTC | CATSRGQGDYNEQFF
. | TRBJ1-1 | TRBV18 | . | TGTGCCAGCTCACCACAGGGGCCGGACACTGAAGCTTTCTTT | CASSPQGPDTEAFF
. | TRBJ1-2 | TRBV6-1 | . | TGTGCCAGCATATGGGACTCATATGGCTACACCTTC | CASIWDSYGYTF
. | TRBJ2-3 | TRBV27 | TRBD2 | TGTGCCAGCAGACGACTAGCGGGGGGGAGCACAGATACGCAGTATTTT | CASRRLAGGSTDTQYF
. | TRBJ1-1 | TRBV19 | . | TGTGCCAGTAGTATAAGGGGAGGAACTGAAGCTTTCTTT | CASSIRGGTEAFF
. | TRBJ1-2 | TRBV6-4 | . | TGTGCCAGCAGTGACCACTATGGCTACACCTTC | CASSDHYGYTF
once | TRBJ2-2 | TRBV10-1 | . | TGCGCCAGCAGTTCACGGAGCACCGGGGAGCTGTTTTTT | CASSSRSTGELFF
. | TRBJ1-1 | TRBV30 | . | TGTGCCTGGAGTCCGGACGGAAACACTGAAGCTTTCTTT | CAWSPDGNTEAFF
. | TRBJ1-1 | TRBV11-2 | TRBD1 | TGTGCCAGCAACATACAGGGGGGCAACACTGAAGCTTTCTTT | CASNIQGGNTEAFF
. | TRBJ2-3 | TRBV28 | . | TGTGCCAGCACCTCCCAGGGCACAGATACGCAGTATTTT | CASTSQGTDTQYF
few | TRBJ2-3 | TRBV4-3 | . | TGCGCCAGCAGCCAACTGTATTGGGGGGGGCCCTCATTGGCCGCAGATACGCAGTATTTT | CASSQLYWGGPSLAADTQYF
. | TRBJ2-5 | TRBV6-1 | TRBD2 | TGTGCCAGCAGTGACGGGACTACCACTCAGACCCAGTACTTC | CASSDGTTTQTQYF
. | TRBJ1-1 | TRBV7-2 | . | TGTGCCAGCAGAGCCGGGGGGGGTGGCACTGAAGCTTTCTTT | CASRAGGGGTEAFF
. | TRBJ1-2 | TRBV18 | . | TGTGCCAGCTCTCCAAGACTGGGGGACGGGGGCTACACCTTC | CASSPRLGDGGYTF
once | TRBJ2-7 | TRBV6-1 | . | TGTGCCATCGACGGGAGCTCCTACGAGCAGTACTTC | CAIDGSSYEQYF
. | TRBJ2-7 | TRBV6-5 | TRBD1 | TGTGCCAGCAGTTCCCTCCTGGGACAGTCGACCGAGCAGTACTTC | CASSSLLGQSTEQYF
. | TRBJ1-3 | TRBV19 | . | TGTGCCAGTAGTTTCCGGGACACCTCTGGAAACACCATATATTTT | CASSFRDTSGNTIYF
. | TRBJ2-1 | TRBV21-1 | . | TGTGCCAGCAGCAAAGCGCCGCTAGCGGGTATATGGGACTACAATGAGCAGTTCTTC | CASSKAPLAGIWDYNEQFF
. | TRBJ2-7 | TRBV5-1 | TRBD1 | TGCGCCAGCAGCTTGGCCGGGACAGGGGGCGACGAGCAGTACTTC | CASSLAGTGGDEQYF
. | TRBJ2-1 | TRBV5-1 | . | TGCGCCAGCAGCTTGGAGGTGACACCGAGCTCCTACAATGAGCAGTTCTTC | CASSLEVTPSSYNEQFF
. | TRBJ1-2 | TRBV5-1 | . | TGCGCCAGCAGCTTGGCTCGGGGGCTTACAGATGGCTACACCTTC | CASSLARGLTDGYTF
. | TRBJ1-5 | TRBV5-8 | TRBD1 | TGTGCCAGCAGTAGCGGACAGGTTCGCAATCAGCCCCAGCATTTT | CASSSGQVRNQPQHF
. | TRBJ1-5 | TRBV19 | TRBD1 | TGTGCCAGTAGTACTCGTAATAAACCGGGACAGTTTTTTGCCAGCAATCAGCCCCAGCATTTT | CASSTRNKPGQFFASNQPQHF
. | TRBJ2-5 | TRBV6-1 | TRBD1 | TGTGCCAGCAGTCCCCACGGGACAGGGGAGGAGACCCAGTACTTC | CASSPHGTGEETQYF
. | TRBJ2-2 | TRBV6-6 | . | TGTGCCAGCAGTTATGGGGGGAACACCGGGGAGCTGTTTTTT | CASSYGGNTGELFF
. | TRBJ1-4 | TRBV18 | . | TGTGCCAGCTCACCCCCCGGCGGTAATGAAAAACTGTTTTTT | CASSPPGGNEKLFF
. | TRBJ1-2 | TRBV10-2 | . | TGCGCCAGCAGTGGAGAGGAGGAGGCGAACTATGGCTACACCTTC | CASSGEEEANYGYTF
. | TRBJ2-1 | TRBV4-1 | TRBD2 | TGCGCCAGCAGCCAACCCTATGAATGGCGGGAGTTGGGCAATGAGCAGTTCTTC | CASSQPYEWRELGNEQFF
. | TRBJ1-5 | TRBV19 | TRBD1 | TGTGCCAGTAGTTTAACAGGGGGCGAGGGCAATCAGCCCCAGCATTTT | CASSLTGGEGNQPQHF
. | TRBJ2-5 | TRBV18 | TRBD2 | TGTGCCAGCTCACCCTTTCGACTAGCGGGGCAAGAGACCCAGTACTTC | CASSPFRLAGQETQYF
once | TRBJ2-3 | TRBV11-2 | TRBD2 | TGTGCCAGCAGCAGACTAGCGGGGAGCACAGATACGCAGTATTTT | CASSRLAGSTDTQYF
. | TRBJ2-2 | TRBV29-1 | . | TGCAGCGTTGATGGCCAGGAGGTCGGGGAGCTGTTTTTT | CSVDGQEVGELFF
. | TRBJ1-1 | TRBV6-5 | TRBD1 | TGTGCCAGCAGTCTGGACAGGGTCGTTGAAGCTTTCTTT | CASSLDRVVEAFF